The rows below give T cell receptor beta chains drawn from one sample of a study of cytomegalovirus exposure and HLA in healthy donors. Using immunoSEQ multiplex PCR, the repertoire was profiled, and TCRdb retains in-frame clones only, with some absent. The repertoire holds roughly 190,000 clones, with under 85% as singletons. The sample taken for sequencing was PBMCs. These receptor sequences come from a female donor in good health and CMV-seronegative. Each CDR3 is given with its conserved first and last residue. A D gene is named only where the DNA matches it firmly. Clone size, where shown, is once, few, many, or a class for clones that have expanded.

clone_size	v_call	j_call	d_call	cdr3_nt	cdr3_aa
NA	TRBV21-1	TRBJ2-1	NA	TGTGCCAGCAGCAAATCCCAGCAGGGCTGGAGGGACAATGAGCAGTTCTTC	CASSKSQQGWRDNEQFF
NA	TRBV7-9	TRBJ1-6	NA	TGTGCCAGCAGCTTCGGGTTCGAGGGTCCTTCACCCCTCCACTTT	CASSFGFEGPSPLHF
NA	TRBV10-3	TRBJ1-5	NA	TGTGCCATCAGTGAGCAGGTCTACAATCAGCCCCAGCATTTT	CAISEQVYNQPQHF
few	TRBV21-1	TRBJ2-7	NA	TGTGCCAGCAGCGTTCACGGGGAATCCTACGAGCAGTACTTC	CASSVHGESYEQYF
NA	TRBV21-1	TRBJ2-5	NA	TGTGCCAGCAGCAAGGCTTGGAGGACGGGGGAGACCCAGTACTTC	CASSKAWRTGETQYF
NA	TRBV11-2	TRBJ2-1	TRBD2	TGTGCCAGCACCCCCGGGACTACCAATTACAATGAGCAGTTCTTC	CASTPGTTNYNEQFF
NA	TRBV6-5	TRBJ1-1	TRBD1	TGTGCCAGCAGTGGGACAGGGGAATGGGCTGAAGCTTTCTTT	CASSGTGEWAEAFF
NA	TRBV7-8	TRBJ1-1	NA	TGTGCCAGCAGCCCCCGGACAGCGAACACTGAAGCTTTCTTT	CASSPRTANTEAFF
NA	TRBV11-1	TRBJ1-4	NA	TGTGCCAGCAGCTTAGCGACTGGGACAAAGGCGAATGAAAAACTGTTTTTT	CASSLATGTKANEKLFF
NA	TRBV19	TRBJ2-3	NA	TGTGCCAGTAGAAGGGTCGGCGGGGCCACAGATACGCAGTATTTT	CASRRVGGATDTQYF
NA	TRBV6-6	TRBJ1-4	NA	TGTGCCAGCAGTTACTCCGACTTGATGGTTGAAAAACTGTTTTTT	CASSYSDLMVEKLFF
NA	TRBV7-8	TRBJ1-4	NA	TGTGCCAGCAGCCCCCCGGGGGGAGGGAGTGAAAAACTGTTTTTT	CASSPPGGGSEKLFF
NA	TRBV9	TRBJ1-2	TRBD1	TGTGCCAGCAGCGAGGGACAGGGGCAGGGCTATGGCTACACCTTC	CASSEGQGQGYGYTF
NA	TRBV6-5	TRBJ2-1	NA	TGTGCCAGCAGTTGGCAGGCCGAAGAAGTCAATGAGCAGTTCTTC	CASSWQAEEVNEQFF
NA	TRBV4-3	TRBJ1-2	NA	TGCGCCAGCAGCCCCCGGGGGGGAACAGTAAACTATGGCTACACCTTC	CASSPRGGTVNYGYTF
NA	TRBV7-9	TRBJ1-2	NA	TGTTCCAGCAGCCCTGAGGCGTATGGCTACACCTTC	CSSSPEAYGYTF
few	TRBV10-1	TRBJ2-1	NA	TGCGCCAGCAGTGAGGCGGCAGGGGTTGGGAATGAGCAGTTCTTC	CASSEAAGVGNEQFF
NA	TRBV7-8	TRBJ1-1	NA	TGTGCCAGCAGCTTTGGGGCCATGAACACTGAAGCTTTCTTT	CASSFGAMNTEAFF
NA	TRBV7-9	TRBJ2-5	NA	TGTGCCAGCAGCTACTCCAGGGAGACCCAGTACTTC	CASSYSRETQYF
NA	TRBV7-8	TRBJ1-6	NA	TGTGCCAGCAGCTTAACAGAATCGTATAATTCACCCCTCCACTTT	CASSLTESYNSPLHF
NA	TRBV28	TRBJ1-6	NA	TGTGCCAGCACCCGAAGACCGGGACTGCAGATACACTTT	CASTRRPGLQIHF
once	TRBV7-2	TRBJ1-1	NA	TGTGCCAGCAGCTTAGTAGTGAACACTGAAGCTTTCTTT	CASSLVVNTEAFF
few	TRBV6-5	TRBJ1-1	NA	TGTGCCAGCAGGCAGGGAAGGGACACTGAAGCTTTCTTT	CASRQGRDTEAFF
NA	TRBV4-3	TRBJ2-6	TRBD1	TGCGCCAGCAGTCACAGGGGATTAGGGGCCAACGTCCTGACTTTC	CASSHRGLGANVLTF
NA	TRBV28	TRBJ1-2	NA	TGTGCCAGCAGTTTGGGGCCCGAGACTTCTGGCTACACCTTC	CASSLGPETSGYTF
NA	TRBV10-1	TRBJ1-5	TRBD1	TGCGCCAGCAGTGAGGGGTCTCAGGGGGCAGAAGGCAATCAGCCCCAGCATTTT	CASSEGSQGAEGNQPQHF
NA	TRBV28	TRBJ2-5	NA	TGTGCCAGCGGACTGGCGTTGGCAGAAGAGACCCAGTACTTC	CASGLALAEETQYF
NA	TRBV11-2	TRBJ1-6	NA	TGTGCCAGCAGCCCACAGACAGAAAATTCACCCCTCCACTTT	CASSPQTENSPLHF
NA	TRBV15	TRBJ1-1	NA	TGTGCCACCAGCAGAGAAAGGGGCAGGGGGAACACTGAAGCTTTCTTT	CATSRERGRGNTEAFF
NA	TRBV5-1	TRBJ1-2	TRBD1	TGCGCCAGCAGCTTAACAGGGGAAGCTGGCTATGGCTATGGCTACACCTTC	CASSLTGEAGYGYGYTF
NA	TRBV28	TRBJ1-5	NA	TGTGCCAGCAGCACGGTGCCTAATCAGCCCCAGCATTTT	CASSTVPNQPQHF
NA	TRBV15	TRBJ2-1	NA	TGTGCCACCAGCAGTAATAGGGGGGGGAGCCACAATGAGCAGTTCTTC	CATSSNRGGSHNEQFF
NA	TRBV28	TRBJ1-1	NA	TGTGCCAGCAGTTTATCCGTACCGCGGGCTGAAGCTTTCTTT	CASSLSVPRAEAFF
NA	TRBV30	TRBJ2-7	TRBD2	TGTGCCTGGAGCTCATTCAGAACTAGCGGGAGAGCCTACGAGCAGTACTTC	CAWSSFRTSGRAYEQYF
NA	TRBV7-8	TRBJ2-5	TRBD1	TGTGCCAGCAGTGCTAACGACAGGGCGGTAGAGACCCAGTACTTC	CASSANDRAVETQYF
NA	TRBV7-2	TRBJ2-7	NA	TGTGCCAGCAGCTTAGCAGGGGTCGAGCAGTACTTC	CASSLAGVEQYF
NA	TRBV9	TRBJ1-3	NA	TGTGCCAGCAGCGTAGAGGGGACTGGAAACACCATATATTTT	CASSVEGTGNTIYF
few	TRBV29-1	TRBJ2-6	TRBD1	TGCAGCGTTGGGGTGCAGGGGGCTGGGGCCAACGTCCTGACTTTC	CSVGVQGAGANVLTF
NA	TRBV19	TRBJ2-7	NA	TGTGCCAGTAGTACCACTAGAGGCCCAGTAGTCGAGCAGTACTTC	CASSTTRGPVVEQYF
NA	TRBV7-8	TRBJ2-3	NA	TGTGCCGCCGTTGCGCCCACAGATACGCAGTATTTT	CAAVAPTDTQYF
NA	TRBV9	TRBJ2-7	TRBD2	TGTGCCAGCAGCGACGGGACTAGCGGCCCATACGAGCAGTACTTC	CASSDGTSGPYEQYF
NA	TRBV15	TRBJ2-1	TRBD2	TGTGCCACCAGCAGCCCACTAGCGGGGGGACCCAATGAGCAGTTCTTC	CATSSPLAGGPNEQFF
NA	TRBV7-2	TRBJ1-1	NA	TGTGCCAGCACCCTCCTAAGACAGGAAGAAGCTTTCTTT	CASTLLRQEEAFF
NA	TRBV30	TRBJ1-6	NA	TGTGCCTGGAGTGTACAGGCAGACTCACCCCTCCACTTT	CAWSVQADSPLHF
few	TRBV4-3	TRBJ1-1	TRBD1	TGCGCCAGCAGCCCGGGACAGGGGGCTGAAGCTTTCTTT	CASSPGQGAEAFF
NA	TRBV5-1	TRBJ2-5	TRBD1	TGCGCCAGCAGCTTGGCAGGGGGCGATCAAGAGACCCAGTACTTC	CASSLAGGDQETQYF
few	TRBV6-1	TRBJ2-7	NA	TGTGCCAGCAGGGGGTACAGGCGGGGTGGCGAGCAGTACTTC	CASRGYRRGGEQYF
NA	TRBV5-1	TRBJ1-1	TRBD1	TGCGCCAGCAGCACGGAGACAGGGGGCACTGAAGCTTTCTTT	CASSTETGGTEAFF
NA	TRBV5-1	TRBJ2-3	TRBD2	TGCGCCAGCAGCCCCGGACTAGCGAGCACAGATACGCAGTATTTT	CASSPGLASTDTQYF
few	TRBV28	TRBJ1-2	NA	TGTGCCAGCAGTTTATTGGCAGGCTACACCTTC	CASSLLAGYTF
NA	TRBV28	TRBJ1-3	NA	TGTGCCAGCAGGCCACAGGCTCTCTCTGGAAACACCATATATTTT	CASRPQALSGNTIYF
NA	TRBV5-1	TRBJ2-7	TRBD2	TGCGCCAGCAGCAGGAGCGGGAGCTCCTACGAGCAGTACTTC	CASSRSGSSYEQYF
NA	TRBV4-1	TRBJ2-1	TRBD2	TGCGCCAGCAGCCTCGGGACTAGCGCGGTTGAGCAGTTCTTC	CASSLGTSAVEQFF
NA	TRBV12-2	TRBJ2-2	NA	TGTGCAAGTCGCCCCTGCGGGACTAGCGGGGGGGCCCCAAACACCGGGGAGCTGTTTTTT	CASRPCGTSGGAPNTGELFF
NA	TRBV7-9	TRBJ1-1	TRBD1	TGTGCCAGCAGCTTAGCGCTAATCACAGGGGAGTCCACTGAAGCTTTCTTT	CASSLALITGESTEAFF
NA	TRBV5-5	TRBJ1-3	NA	TGTGCCAGCAGCCTCAGCACAGGGTCTGGAAACACCATATATTTT	CASSLSTGSGNTIYF
NA	TRBV12-5	TRBJ1-5	NA	TGTGCTAGTGGTTTGGGGGCGAATCAGCCCCAGCATTTT	CASGLGANQPQHF
once	TRBV9	TRBJ1-6	TRBD1	TGTGCCAGCAGCCTTTTGACAGGGGCGACAAATAATTCACCCCTCCACTTT	CASSLLTGATNNSPLHF
NA	TRBV28	TRBJ1-6	TRBD1	TGTGCCAGCAGCCTCCCAGGGGGGAGCTCCTATAATTCACCCCTCCACTTT	CASSLPGGSSYNSPLHF
NA	TRBV28	TRBJ2-7	TRBD2	TGTGCCAGCAGATCAGCGGGAGTCGGGTACGAGCAGTACTTC	CASRSAGVGYEQYF